This entry describes one TCR beta chain. Individuals having autoimmune disease history or systemic immunosuppression were not enrolled. Only in-frame clones appear in the TCRdb table, and some are missing; sequencing was by immunoSEQ multiplex PCR. Seen here are over 4,500 clones, about 67% observed once, and the top ten hold under 75%. The data were obtained in a study of OX40 agonist ivuxolimab in advanced cancers. Study at large: Patients treated during dose escalation were battling hepatocellular carcinoma, melanoma, renal cell or head and neck cancer.

V dropped 0 bases and J dropped 4 bases, with 11 bases sitting between them. CDR1 and CDR2 from the germline V gene are MGHRA and YSYEKL. This CDR3 comprises 15 residues. The sequencing here drew on CD4+ or CD8+ T cells sorted from blood, taken in a trial of the OX40 agonist ivuxolimab. The rearrangement links TRBV4-1 to TRBJ2-3, with D possibly being TRBD1 (5 bases). This sequence originates from an adult with an advanced solid tumor such as melanoma, head and neck, liver or kidney cancer. The CDR3 nucleotides read TGCGCCAGCAGCCAAGACGACAGCGTCGCAGATACGCAGTATTTT. Translation: CASSQDDSVADTQYF.